Reported below is one TCR beta chain. The antigen remains unidentified. Amplification used 60 Vbeta primers and 13 Jbeta primers. Only in-frame clones appear in the TCRdb table, and some are missing; sequencing was by immunoSEQ multiplex PCR. The sample comprises 270,000 or so clones, roughly 91% of which are singletons, and 1.7% rests with the top ten. This entry is derived from a study of cytomegalovirus exposure and HLA in healthy donors. Study findings and constraints: Reports state that TCR beta sequences accurately predicted most subjects' HLA-A and HLA-B alleles.

The V end lost 8 bases, the J end lost 3 bases, and 17 bases lay between the germline ends. The CDR3 is 15 residues long. CDR1 is SGHTA, CDR2 FQGNSA, per germline. This clonotype originated in a girl aged 2 to 10 in good health and CMV-seronegative. The material sequenced was PBMCs. V usage is TRBV7-2 and J usage is TRBJ2-1, with D perhaps matching TRBD2 (6 bases). The CDR3 sequence: CASLKRAKGYNEQFF. The DNA of the CDR3 is TGTGCCAGCCTTAAGCGGGCTAAGGGCTACAATGAGCAGTTCTTC.